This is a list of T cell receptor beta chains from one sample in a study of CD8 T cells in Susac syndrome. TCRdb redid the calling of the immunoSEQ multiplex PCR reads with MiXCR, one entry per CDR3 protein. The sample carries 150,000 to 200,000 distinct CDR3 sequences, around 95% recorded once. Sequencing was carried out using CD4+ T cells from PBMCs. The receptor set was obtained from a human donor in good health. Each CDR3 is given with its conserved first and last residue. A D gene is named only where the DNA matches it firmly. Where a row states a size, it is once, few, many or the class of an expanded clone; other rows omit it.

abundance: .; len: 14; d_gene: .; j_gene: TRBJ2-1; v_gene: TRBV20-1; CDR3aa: CSARLPSSYNEQFF
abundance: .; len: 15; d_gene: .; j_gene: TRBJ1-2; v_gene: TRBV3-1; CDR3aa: CASSPLWGAGYGYTF
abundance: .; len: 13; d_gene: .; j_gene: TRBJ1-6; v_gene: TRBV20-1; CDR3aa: CSATDVASTPLHF
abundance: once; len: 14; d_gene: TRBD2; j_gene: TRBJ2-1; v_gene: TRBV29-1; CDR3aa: CSVVGGASYNEQFF
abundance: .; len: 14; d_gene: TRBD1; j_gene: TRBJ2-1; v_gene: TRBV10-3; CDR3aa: CATTGDPLYNEQFF
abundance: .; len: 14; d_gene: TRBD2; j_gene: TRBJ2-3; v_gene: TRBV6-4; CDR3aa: CASSDGTRSDTQYF
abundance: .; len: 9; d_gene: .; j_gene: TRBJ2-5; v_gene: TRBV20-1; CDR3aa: CRAEETQYF
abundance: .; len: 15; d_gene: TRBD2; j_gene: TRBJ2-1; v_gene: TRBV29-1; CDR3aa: CSVGRTSGGANEQFF
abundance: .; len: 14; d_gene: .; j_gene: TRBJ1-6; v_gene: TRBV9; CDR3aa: CASSPGENNSPLHF
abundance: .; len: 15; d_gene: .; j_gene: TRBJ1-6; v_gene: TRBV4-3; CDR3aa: CASSQDWQVASPLHF
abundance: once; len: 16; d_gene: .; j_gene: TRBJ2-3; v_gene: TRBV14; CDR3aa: CASSPAGGGPTDTQYF
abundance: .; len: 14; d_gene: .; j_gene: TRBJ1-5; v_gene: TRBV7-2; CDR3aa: CASSPREGTQPQHF
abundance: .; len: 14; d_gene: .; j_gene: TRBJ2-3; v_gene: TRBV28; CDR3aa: CASSFSGSPDTQYF
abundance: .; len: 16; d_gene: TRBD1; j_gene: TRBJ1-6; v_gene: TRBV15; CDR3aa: CATSRDGGTGVSPLHF
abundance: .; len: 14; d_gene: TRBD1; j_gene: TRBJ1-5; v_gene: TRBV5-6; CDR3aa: CASSRGTANQPQHF
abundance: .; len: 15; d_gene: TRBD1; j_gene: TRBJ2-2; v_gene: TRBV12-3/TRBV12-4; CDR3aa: CASGTGTGNTGELFF
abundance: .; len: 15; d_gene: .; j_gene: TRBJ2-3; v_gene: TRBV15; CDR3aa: CATSPNGQFTDTQYF
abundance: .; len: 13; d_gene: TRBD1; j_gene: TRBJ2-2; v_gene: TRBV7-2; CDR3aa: CASRQGAGGELFF
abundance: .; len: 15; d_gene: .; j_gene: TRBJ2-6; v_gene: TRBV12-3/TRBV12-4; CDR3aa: CASSFGLSGANVLTF
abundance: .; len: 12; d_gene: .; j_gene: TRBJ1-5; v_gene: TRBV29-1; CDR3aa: CSVAEGNQPQHF
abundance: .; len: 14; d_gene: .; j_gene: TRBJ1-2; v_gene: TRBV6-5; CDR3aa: CASKYLTANYGYTF
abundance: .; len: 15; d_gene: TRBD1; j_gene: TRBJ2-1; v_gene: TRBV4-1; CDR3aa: CASKKPGQGADEQFF
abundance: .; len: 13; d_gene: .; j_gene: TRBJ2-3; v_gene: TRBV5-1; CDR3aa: CASSLTRRDTQYF
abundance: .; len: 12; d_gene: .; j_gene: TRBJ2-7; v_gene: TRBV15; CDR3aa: CATSRVFNEQYF
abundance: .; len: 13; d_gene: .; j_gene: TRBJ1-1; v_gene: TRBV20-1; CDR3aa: CSARVSVRSEAFF
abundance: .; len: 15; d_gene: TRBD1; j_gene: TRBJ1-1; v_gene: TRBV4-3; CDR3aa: CASSAAGTGVTEAFF
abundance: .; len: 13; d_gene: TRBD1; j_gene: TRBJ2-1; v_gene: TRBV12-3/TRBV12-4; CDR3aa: CASTPDRANEQFF
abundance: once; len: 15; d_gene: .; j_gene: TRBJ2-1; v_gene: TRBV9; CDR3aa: CASSAQTTIGLGQFF
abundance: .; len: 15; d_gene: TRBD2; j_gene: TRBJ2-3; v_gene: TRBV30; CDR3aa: CAWSLGLAGVDTQYF
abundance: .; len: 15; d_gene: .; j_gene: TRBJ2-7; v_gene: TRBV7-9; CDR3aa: CASSLAASEVYEQYF
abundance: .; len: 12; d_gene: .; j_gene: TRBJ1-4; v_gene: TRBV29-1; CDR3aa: CSVEKGGEKLFF
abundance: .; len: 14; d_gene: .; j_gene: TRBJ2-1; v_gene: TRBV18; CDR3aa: CASSRGSTENEQFF
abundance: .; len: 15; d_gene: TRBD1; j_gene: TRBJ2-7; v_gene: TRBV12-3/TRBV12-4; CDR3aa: CASSPGQGESYEQYF
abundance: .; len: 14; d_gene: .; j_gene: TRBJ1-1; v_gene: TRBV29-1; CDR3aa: CSVQEGGPNTEAFF
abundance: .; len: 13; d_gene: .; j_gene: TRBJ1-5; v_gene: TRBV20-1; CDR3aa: CSAIRDSDQPQHF
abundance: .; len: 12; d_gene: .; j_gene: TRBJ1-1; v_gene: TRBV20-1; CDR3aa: CSVPTPQAEAFF
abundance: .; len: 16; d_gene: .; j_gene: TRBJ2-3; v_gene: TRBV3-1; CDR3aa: CASSHPPGPTGDTQYF
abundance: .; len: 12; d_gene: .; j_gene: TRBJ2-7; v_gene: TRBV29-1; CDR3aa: CSVGDWDYEQYF
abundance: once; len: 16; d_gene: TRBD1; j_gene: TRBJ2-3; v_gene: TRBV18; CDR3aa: CASSQRKGADQDTQYF
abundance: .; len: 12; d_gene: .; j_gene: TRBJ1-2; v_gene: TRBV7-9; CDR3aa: CASSLGPGGYTF
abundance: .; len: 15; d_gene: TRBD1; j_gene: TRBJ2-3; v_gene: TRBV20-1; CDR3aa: CSARRDRLITDTQYF
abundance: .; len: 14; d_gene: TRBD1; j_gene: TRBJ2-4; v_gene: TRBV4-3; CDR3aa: CASSLTGGGNIQYF
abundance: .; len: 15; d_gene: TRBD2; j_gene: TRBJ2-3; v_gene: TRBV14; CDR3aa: CASSQRLAGRDTQYF
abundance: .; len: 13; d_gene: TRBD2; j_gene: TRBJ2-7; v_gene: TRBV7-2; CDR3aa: CASSLVAGRTEYF
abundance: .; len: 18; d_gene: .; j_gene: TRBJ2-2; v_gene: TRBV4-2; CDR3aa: CASSQDPARQGGVGELFF
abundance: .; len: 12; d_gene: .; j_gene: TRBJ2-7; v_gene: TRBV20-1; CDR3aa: CSARKLVHEQYF
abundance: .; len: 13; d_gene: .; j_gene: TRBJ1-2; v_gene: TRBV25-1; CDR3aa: CASSEGRSGGYTF
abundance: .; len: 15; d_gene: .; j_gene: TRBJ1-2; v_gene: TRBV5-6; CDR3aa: CASSLELRDNYGYTF
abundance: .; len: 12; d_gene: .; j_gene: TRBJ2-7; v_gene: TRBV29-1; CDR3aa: CSVLLQGNEQYF
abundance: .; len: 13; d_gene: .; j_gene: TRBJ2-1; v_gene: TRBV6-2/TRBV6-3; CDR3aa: CASSDGGYNEQFF
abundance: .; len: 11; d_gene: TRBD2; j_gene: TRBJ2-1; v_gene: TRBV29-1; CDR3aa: CSVTSSGEQFF
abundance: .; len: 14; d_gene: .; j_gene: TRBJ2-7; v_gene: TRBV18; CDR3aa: CASSPPAGIYEQYF
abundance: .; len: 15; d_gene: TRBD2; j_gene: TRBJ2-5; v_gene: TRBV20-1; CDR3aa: CSARESGTSGETQYF
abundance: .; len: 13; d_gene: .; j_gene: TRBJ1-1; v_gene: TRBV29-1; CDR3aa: CSVESGRNTEAFF
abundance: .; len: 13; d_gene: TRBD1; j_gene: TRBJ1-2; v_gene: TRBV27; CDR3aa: CASSPDRGGGYTF
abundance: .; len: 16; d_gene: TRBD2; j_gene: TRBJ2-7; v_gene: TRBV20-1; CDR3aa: CSAEPGVAGGNYEQYF
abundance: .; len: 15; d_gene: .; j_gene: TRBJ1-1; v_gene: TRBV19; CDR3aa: CASSIPTRWNTEAFF
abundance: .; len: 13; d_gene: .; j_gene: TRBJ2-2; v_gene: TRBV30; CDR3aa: CAWSVGTPGELFF
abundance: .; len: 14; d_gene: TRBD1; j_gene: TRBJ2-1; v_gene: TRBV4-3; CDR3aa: CASSQTTGTNEQFF
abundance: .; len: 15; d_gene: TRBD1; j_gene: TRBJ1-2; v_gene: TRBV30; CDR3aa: CAWSVIATGDYGYTF